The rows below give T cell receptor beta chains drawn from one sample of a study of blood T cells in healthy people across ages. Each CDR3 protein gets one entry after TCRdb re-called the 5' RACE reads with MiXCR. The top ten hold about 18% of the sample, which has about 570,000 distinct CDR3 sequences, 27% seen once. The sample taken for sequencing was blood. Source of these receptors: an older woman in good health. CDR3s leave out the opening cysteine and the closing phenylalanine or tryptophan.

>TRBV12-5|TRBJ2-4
ASGLDPRQGSSIAKNIQY
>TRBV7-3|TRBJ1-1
ASSSTGASEAF
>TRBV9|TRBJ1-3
ASSVGPEGDAIY
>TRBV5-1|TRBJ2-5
ASRTGEQETQY
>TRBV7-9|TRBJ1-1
ASIDSDMNTEAF
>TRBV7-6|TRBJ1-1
ASQTGTRGTAF
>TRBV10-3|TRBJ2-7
AISESTGGYEQY
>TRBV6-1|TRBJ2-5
ASSEYQGRPQETQY
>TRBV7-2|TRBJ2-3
ASGFLRGVDTQY
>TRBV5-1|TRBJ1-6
ASSLGVGSNPNSPLH
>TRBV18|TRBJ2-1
ASSPAAGDNEQF
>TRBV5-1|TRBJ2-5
ASSSTGTGVETQY
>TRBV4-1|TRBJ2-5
ASSQGAPHFGGQETQY
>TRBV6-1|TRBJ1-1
ASSDFIQGAATEAF
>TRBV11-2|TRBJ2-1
ASSFQGLAGDPSYNEQF
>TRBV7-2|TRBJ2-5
ASSQQGAMETQY
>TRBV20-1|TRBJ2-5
SAKVTGGRETQY
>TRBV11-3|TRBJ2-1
ASSLDPQGSEQF
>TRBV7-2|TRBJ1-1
ASSTRTGNTEAF
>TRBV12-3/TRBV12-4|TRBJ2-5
ASSHRRDRERETQY